The present entry profiles one TCR beta chain with its context. The antigen it binds to is not known. Within one base of it there is no much larger clone, and no base qualities were kept. The data were obtained in a study of T cell repertoires and HLA-DP antigens listed by TCRdb under 2018. Regarding the study in general: The study used an in vitro model of CD4+ T cell alloreactivity in which transduced HeLa cells presented allogeneic HLA-DP. Compared with self, one alloantigen differed at one amino acid in the peptide-binding groove and the other differed at ten to eleven, modelling structurally similar versus dissimilar alloantigens. Of the three donors, two were male and one was female, with ages ranging from the 18-to-29 band to the 60-to-69 band. An average DNA input of about 200 ng was used for sorted CD137+CD4+ samples, compared with roughly 1.2 ug for pre-culture CD4+ samples. General findings and caveats noted by the study authors: Limitations were identified as the inclusion of only a few donors, the use of a non-physiological HeLa antigen-presenting system, and the use of total CD4+ responder cells. Sorted CD137+ cells showed similar clonality against both alloantigens (roughly 0.39), much higher than the clonality of pre-culture samples (approximately 0.04). Separate analysis of naive and memory CD4+ repertoires was not performed. Average cumulative frequency of clones undetected before culture was 36.3% against one allele and 50% to 55% against the other.

The immunoSEQ multiplex PCR, with forward primers for 54 TRBV segments and reverse primers for 13 TRBJ segments, was used to amplify TCRB CDR3 regions. Pre-culture CD4+ samples were sequenced at deep resolution with a target of about 220,000 T cell genomes. Sequencing of the amplicons on an Illumina HiSeq System generated 87 bp reads spanning the CDR3. Under the source paper's analysis protocol: Reads were corrected for PCR and sequencing errors, and CDR3 regions were defined by alignment to IMGT reference sequences. Template and unique rearrangement counts were estimated using synthetic template pools. Clonality was calculated as 1 minus Pielou's evenness. The Daley-Smith estimator was used to estimate richness. Morisita's index was used to measure repertoire overlap. Clones present in cultured samples but not detected in the pre-culture repertoire of the same donor were defined as low-abundance clones. TCRdb took over this immuneACCESS table, retaining in-frame rearrangements with V and J assigned. Such tables are incomplete; in checked studies, under half of the missing clones stem from an unresolved V gene, and the remainder is unexplained. V and J calls and clone size are as listed in that table; D and trimming were resolved from the DNA. This sample has about 73,000 clones in its table, and around 77% of those were observed once. The top ten hold roughly 1.4% of the sample.

Magnetic bead negative selection was used to isolate untouched CD4+ T cells from Ficoll-separated PBMC, with purity averaging 97.7%. Untouched CD4+ T cells were isolated from Ficoll-separated PBMC with magnetic beads, reaching approximately 98% purity with negligible CD8+ contamination. Donors were a few healthy blood donors whose buffy coats supplied peripheral blood mononuclear cells. All three donors were CMV seronegative. Genomic DNA was extracted with the DNeasy Blood & Tissue Kit. Genomic DNA from sorted CD137+CD4+ cells and from pre-culture CD4+ baseline samples of each subject was subjected to TCRB sequencing. The CDR3 contains 17 residues, cysteine and phenylalanine counted. Solely the CDR3 DNA is kept, with 51 bases framed from the first base. V was cut back by 2 bases and J by 4 bases, leaving a gap of 22 bases between them. CDR1 and CDR2, looked up from the germline V gene, are SGHTS and YDEGEE.

Material for sequencing was CD4+ T cells from PBMCs. In this chain, TRBV5-8 is recombined with TRBJ2-7; the D segment could be TRBD2, given 7 matching bases. This clonotype originated in a man in his sixties in good health and CMV-seronegative. The DNA sequence is as follows: TGTGCCAGCAGCTTCCTTGGTAGGGGGGGAAGGGGATACGAGCAGTACTTC. Its translation reads: CASSFLGRGGRGYEQYF.